This T cell receptor (beta chain) stems from a study of CD8 T cells in Susac syndrome (dated by TCRdb to about 2019). Study-level background: Repertoire sequencing was used to test whether CD8+ T cell activation and differentiation in Susac syndrome was antigen driven. The study compared CD8+ T cell repertoire clonality among 12 healthy donors, roughly 14 Susac syndrome patients and fewer than 19 multiple sclerosis patients. Study-wide conclusions, independent of this receptor: The number of individuals in the TCR sequencing and HLA analysis was acknowledged as relatively small.

High-throughput TCR beta sequencing profiled peripheral blood CD8+ and CD4+ T cells from healthy donors, Susac syndrome patients and multiple sclerosis patients. The multiple sclerosis controls were treatment-naive patients who had stable or active relapsing-remitting disease and met the revised McDonald criteria. Bulk CD8+ and CD4+ T cells were purified by magnetic negative isolation, whereas CD8+ TEMRA cells were enriched by FACS. Blood was collected in EDTA tubes and processed within 24 hours, with PBMCs isolated through density gradient centrifugation. PBMCs destined for TCR sequencing were cryopreserved in liquid nitrogen and later thawed in a 37 °C water bath. A purity of at least 90% was achieved for sorted or isolated CD4+, CD8+ and CD8+ TEMRA cells. The CDR3 runs 13 residues from the cysteine to the phenylalanine. The only DNA kept is the CDR3, 39 bases in frame from the first base. The germline V gene (reference sequence) supplies CDR1 GTSNPN and CDR2 SVGIG. V loses 2 bases of germline sequence and J loses 2 bases, and the interval between the two ends is 10 bases.

In the case of this clonotype: No cognate antigen has been identified for it. Per-base qualities were not stored, and no clone one base away is much larger.

RNA was extracted using the RNeasy kit, and roughly 0.5 to 1 ug of the RNA was reverse transcribed with random hexamers. The immunoSEQ multiplex PCR assay, which covers 54 Vbeta and 13 Jbeta segments, was used to amplify TCR beta CDR3 regions. To correct PCR amplification bias, a synthetic template baseline was used for both primer optimization and computational correction. As for how the authors treated the data: Reads were annotated to V, D and J genes according to IMGT and were analyzed with immunoSEQ Analyzer, with only productive sequences retained. Clonality was calculated as one minus the Shannon entropy normalized by log2 of the number of productive unique sequences. Public and private clones were assessed among the 100 most prevalent clones of each patient and control. Clones were defined as Susac-specific when absent from the healthy and MS cohorts, from approximately 970 published viral clones and from other ImmuneACCESS disease sequences. Using fastp trimming at Q25 and MiXCR clonotype assembly, TCRdb reanalyzed the public sequencing data and kept in-frame beta chains. When rows share a CDR3 protein, they turn into one entry using the most common DNA and genes. The V and J calls were not made by the authors but by TCRdb's processing. This sample is represented by hundreds of thousands of distinct CDR3 sequences; more than 70% of them were singletons. Jointly, the top ten make up roughly 0.1% of the sample.

The source material was CD8+ T cells from PBMCs. In this chain, TRBV30 is recombined with TRBJ2-7; the D gene remains uncertain. This sequence was found in a human donor with multiple sclerosis. The CDR3 amino acid sequence is: CAWSLEGPYEQYF. The DNA reads as follows: TGTGCCTGGAGTTTGGAAGGACCCTACGAGCAGTACTTC.